A single sample is the source of the 18 T cell receptor beta chains below, sequenced in a study of T cells in Graves' hyperthyroidism and ophthalmopathy. Amplification yielded TCR beta CDR3 regions, with RNA transcripts as the source. During a first-round RT-PCR of the TCR CDR3, the HTBI primer set was used. From the multiplex PCR reads, TCRdb called clonotypes with MiXCR, one entry per CDR3 protein. The repertoire holds about 720,000 distinct CDR3 sequences, with 18% as singletons. The material sequenced was blood. These receptors were collected from a woman in her fifties or sixties with Graves' hyperthyroidism that later progressed to Graves' ophthalmopathy.

This clonotype was counted at least ten times. V and J are TRBV5-1 and TRBJ1-1, with D tentatively TRBD1 (6 bases). Between the trimmed V and J ends, which lost 3 bases and 1 base, there was a span of 10 bases. This CDR3 has 14 residues. CDR1 and CDR2 (germline): SGHRS, YFSETQ. Written as DNA, the CDR3 is TGCGCCAGCAGCTACAGGGTTGGGAACACTGAAGCTTTCTTT. Encoded protein: CASSYRVGNTEAFF.

This clonotype was recorded at least ten times. The chain carries TRBV3-1 and TRBJ2-5; 8 bases agree with TRBD2. Losses at the gene ends were 4 bases for V and 5 bases for J; bases not matched to a gene: 9. The CDR3 has 15 residues. Germline loops: CDR1 LGHDT, CDR2 YNNKEL (reference sequence). The CDR3 sequence is CASSPAGGGLETQYF. The CDR3 DNA is TGTGCCAGCAGCCCTGCGGGGGGCGGATTGGAGACCCAGTACTTC.

The rearrangement uses TRBV19 and TRBJ1-3; TRBD1 matches 7 bases. V was clipped by 6 bases and J by 2 bases; unmatched bases: 7. CDR3 length equals 15 residues. In germline, CDR1 is LNHDA, CDR2 SQIVND (reference sequence). The CDR3 sequence: CASSTGTDTGNTIYF. The CDR3 nucleotides read TGTGCCAGTAGCACCGGGACAGATACTGGAAACACCATATATTTT.

This clonotype has just a few counts. This sequence joins TRBV20-1 and TRBJ1-6, with 7 bases identical to TRBD1. CDR1 and CDR2 from the germline V gene are DFQATT and SNEGSKA (reference sequence). V trimming: 5 bases; J trimming: 1 base; junction bases outside the gene matches: 8. CDR3 size: 16 residues. CDR3 nucleotide sequence: TGCAGTGCTCCCAGACAGGGAGAATCCTATAATTCACCCCTCCACTTT. Translating gives CSAPRQGESYNSPLHF.

The V gene is TRBV12-3 or TRBV12-4, the J gene TRBJ1-2, with D possibly TRBD1 on 5 matching bases. V was clipped by 6 bases and J by 4 bases, with 12 bases between them. This CDR3 is built from 13 residues. The CDR3 loop is CASRAGTVYGYTF. Here the CDR3 DNA reads TGTGCCAGCAGGGCCGGGACGGTCTATGGCTACACCTTC.

Many counts were recorded for this clonotype. This chain connects TRBV20-1 to TRBJ2-3; 10 bases map to TRBD2. V lost 6 bases to trimming and J lost 2 bases; unmatched junction nucleotides: 8. CDR1 DFQATT and CDR2 SNEGSKA come from the germline V gene (reference sequence). This CDR3 has 15 residues. CDR3 nucleotide sequence: TGCAGTGCAAATCACCTAGCGGGGGCCACAGATACGCAGTATTTT. This codes for CSANHLAGATDTQYF.

This clonotype was found a few times. V gene TRBV3-1 combines with J gene TRBJ2-2, with a tentative D call TRBD2 (6 bases). In germline, CDR1 is LGHDT, CDR2 YNNKEL (reference sequence). Trimming left V 1 base short and J 6 bases short, with 9 bases between. This CDR3 has 14 amino acids. CDR3 coding DNA: TGTGCCAGCAGCCAAGTTTCGGGGGCCGGGGAGCTGTTTTTT. Translated: CASSQVSGAGELFF.

This clonotype came up once. The chain uses TRBV19 and TRBJ1-4; D is perhaps TRBD1 (6 bases). This CDR3 is 15 amino acids long. V was cut by 2 bases and J by 8 bases, with 15 bases left in between. CDR1 is LNHDA, CDR2 SQIVND, per germline (reference sequence). CDR3 amino acids: CASSISGGLGEKLFF. The CDR3 DNA reads as TGTGCCAGTAGTATAAGTGGGGGGCTTGGAGAAAAACTGTTTTTT.

There are a few counts of this clonotype. This chain links TRBV5-1 with TRBJ1-4; unclear D gene. From germline, CDR1 is SGHRS and CDR2 YFSETQ. The V and J ends lost 2 bases and 16 bases respectively, with 15 bases between them. The CDR3 has 12 residues. CDR3 sequence (DNA): TGCGCCAGCAGCTTTATCCGGCCCGTCGAGTTTTTT. Translation gives CASSFIRPVEFF.

This clonotype was seen ten or more times. The chain carries TRBV12-3 or TRBV12-4 and TRBJ1-1; D ambiguous. The V gene lost 2 bases and the J gene lost 8 bases, with 6 bases spanning the gap. The CDR3 totals 11 residues. The CDR3 DNA reads as TGTGCCAGCAGTTTAATACAGGAAGCTTTCTTT. Its translation: CASSLIQEAFF.

This clonotype was detected many times. V and J are TRBV11-1 and TRBJ1-2; D is unclear. The V gene's germline CDR1 is SGHAT and CDR2 FQDESV (reference sequence). The CDR3 covers 14 residues. V was pared by 6 bases and J by 6 bases, with 17 bases between. In nucleotides, the CDR3 is TGTGCCAGCAGTCAATCTCCGGGGTTCGATGGCTACACCTTC. Residues: CASSQSPGFDGYTF. The complete variable domain, with remaining parts taken from reference TRBV11-1 and TRBJ1-2, reads EAEVAQSPRYKITEKSQAVAFWCDPISGHATLYWYRQILGQGPELLVQFQDESVVDDSQLPKDRFSAERLKGVDSTLKIQPAELGDSAMYLCASSQSPGFDGYTFGSGTRLTVV.

The chain links TRBV20-1 to TRBJ1-2; 8 bases agree with TRBD1. The CDR3 runs to 11 residues. CDR1 and CDR2 (germline): DFQATT, SNEGSKA (reference sequence). V shed 6 bases, J shed 13 bases, and the junction held 10 bases outside the gene matches. In DNA, the CDR3 is TGCAGTGCGGCAACCGGGACAGGTAGCACCTTC. Its translation is CSAATGTGSTF.

This clonotype has a count of ten or more. The chain links TRBV27 to TRBJ1-4, with D uncertain. This CDR3 spans 15 amino acids. The ends were cut back, 5 bases at V and 5 bases at J, with 15 bases in the middle. Per germline, CDR1 MNHEY and CDR2 SMNVEV (reference sequence). The CDR3 loop is CASSSLGEENEKLFF. In DNA form, the CDR3 reads TGTGCCAGCAGTAGCCTCGGGGAGGAGAATGAAAAACTGTTTTTT.

Ten or more counts support this clonotype. The gene calls are TRBV6-1 and TRBJ2-1, with 8 nucleotides matching TRBD1. J was trimmed by 5 bases and V by 5 bases; bases with no gene match: 11. Germline V gene lookup returns CDR1 MNHNS and CDR2 SASEGT. The CDR3 has 16 residues. The CDR3 region has the DNA TGTGCCAGCAGTTCCTTTGGGGGACAGGTAGACAATGAGCAGTTCTTC. Translating gives CASSSFGGQVDNEQFF.

This clonotype appeared many times. The rearrangement links TRBV11-2 to TRBJ2-5; D is perhaps TRBD1 (6 bases). The germline gives CDR1 SGHAT, CDR2 FQNNGV. V dropped 7 bases and J dropped 5 bases, with 20 bases sitting between them. The CDR3 has 15 residues. The CDR3 loop reads CASTPWSRGRETQYF. CDR3 DNA: TGTGCCAGCACCCCTTGGAGCAGGGGACGGGAGACCCAGTACTTC.

Ten or more counts support this clonotype. V usage is TRBV7-9 and J usage is TRBJ2-3; D is undetermined. The V end lost 1 base, the J end lost 4 bases, and 12 bases lay between the germline ends. Germline CDR1 reads SEHNR; CDR2 reads FQNEAQ (reference sequence). The CDR3 runs to 15 residues. The CDR3 is CASSLVLLDADTQYF. The CDR3 nucleotides are TGTGCCAGCAGCTTAGTACTGCTCGACGCAGATACGCAGTATTTT.

Notes on this clonotype: A read error may explain this, as a much larger clone is one base away. CDR3 protein: CGADSTSGAVRETQYF. CDR3 DNA: TGCGGTGCTGACTCCACTAGCGGGGCGGTCCGAGAGACCCAGTACTTC. The rearrangement uses TRBV20-1 and TRBJ2-5; 10 bases match TRBD2. The CDR3 is 16 amino acids. The germline CDR1 and CDR2 sequences are DFQATT and SNEGSKA (reference sequence).

The V call is TRBV3-1, the J call TRBJ1-6; D gene ambiguous. The CDR3 totals 19 residues. The germline V gene encodes CDR1 LGHDT and CDR2 YNNKEL (reference sequence). Trimming took 0 bases from V and 0 from J, leaving 15 bases between them. This chain's CDR3 is CASSQDLSLGSSYNSPLHF. In nucleotides, the CDR3 is TGTGCCAGCAGCCAAGATCTGTCGTTGGGCAGCTCCTATAATTCACCCCTCCACTTT.